This record looks at one TCR beta chain sequence and its context. This entry comes from a study of OX40 agonist ivuxolimab in advanced cancers. Study information: Recorded diagnoses for dose-escalation patients were hepatocellular carcinoma, melanoma, renal cell or head and neck cancer.

The assay was immunoSEQ multiplex PCR, and TCRdb's table has in-frame clones only and misses some. Of fewer than 30,000 clones listed, roughly 90% were seen once; the top ten hold roughly a fifth. This CDR3 spans 18 amino acids. V dropped 1 base and J dropped 2; count of bases not matched to a gene: 8. The V gene's germline CDR1 is MGHRA and CDR2 YSYEKL. Cycle 7 day 1, cycle 4 day 1, and baseline were the timepoints at which blood was sampled. The V call is TRBV4-1, the J call TRBJ2-2; 9 bases line up with TRBD2. Sequencing used CD4+ or CD8+ T cells sorted from blood, obtained in a trial of the OX40 agonist ivuxolimab. The TCR originated in an adult with an advanced solid tumor such as melanoma, head and neck, liver or kidney cancer. The CDR3 bases are TGCGCCAGCAGCCAAGTAGAGAGGCGGGAGGGCAACACCGGGGAGCTGTTTTTT. It encodes CASSQVERREGNTGELFF.